This T cell receptor (beta chain) was profiled in a study of siplizumab effects on memory and regulatory T cells. Sequencing used immunoSEQ multiplex PCR; TCRdb keeps in-frame clones, though not all of them. The sample contains around 100,000 clones, 91% of which appear only once. Regarding this clone: As yet, its antigen is unknown.

Germline assignment: CDR1 MDHEN and CDR2 SYDVKM. The CDR3 extends over 15 amino acids. With 5 bases clipped from V and 6 bases from J, the junction kept 7 bases outside the gene matches. Overall study results and limits: Proof of suppressive function in proliferating Tregs from siplizumab cultures was not established. No assignable naive or memory phenotype existed for roughly 80-96% of proliferating CD4+ or CD8+ clones. The apparent diversity of naive T cells exceeded that of memory cells, and naive T cells seemed to make a major contribution to the alloresponse. Among alloreactive clones, only a minor fraction mapped to unstimulated subsets.

The sample taken for sequencing was CD4+ T cells sorted from blood. The V gene is TRBV28, the J gene TRBJ1-6; 7 nucleotides line up with TRBD1. This receptor was obtained from a human donor in good health. CDR3 DNA: TGTGCCAGCAGTAGGGGGGGACAGAGTAATTCACCCCTCCACTTT. The encoded protein is CASSRGGQSNSPLHF.